This note documents a single TCR beta chain sequence. Its target is unknown. The entry originates in a study of T cell responses to AZD1222 COVID-19 vaccine. The method was immunoSEQ multiplex PCR; TCRdb's version includes in-frame clones alone and lacks a portion of them. The sample includes 120,000 or so clones, 88% of them seen just once. Study-wide findings and caveats: Per reports, nearly half of all spike-specific TCRs target regions that are unmutated in variants. In a largely white British group with more females than males, clonal diversity was possibly underestimated.

The CDR3 loop spans 17 amino acids. V was cut by 0 bases and J by 3 bases, with 15 bases left in between. Germline V gene lookup returns CDR1 WNHNN and CDR2 SYGVQD (reference sequence). The chain is built from TRBV10-1 and TRBJ2-1; a weak D match, TRBD2 (6 bases). The origin of this receptor is an adult in good health. Sample: peripheral blood, taken on day 0 of AZD1222 vaccination. The CDR3 reads CASSESIEGGDYNEQFF. Written as DNA, the CDR3 is TGCGCCAGCAGTGAGTCAATAGAAGGAGGGGACTACAATGAGCAGTTCTTC.